This TCR beta chain appears in the sequencing data of a study of T cell responses to AZD1222 COVID-19 vaccine. The overall study: Second doses that came at about 4 or about 12 weeks were put together.

CDR3 length equals 17 residues. Trimming cost V 4 bases and J 0 bases; bases outside gene matches: 9. Per germline, CDR1 SGHNT and CDR2 YYREEE (reference sequence). Study outcomes and limitations: All repertoire sampling was performed exclusively after the peak T cell response. Close to half of spike-specific TCRs reportedly recognize unmutated variant regions. Most donors were white British, females outnumbered males, and clonal diversity was possibly underestimated.

As concerns this clone: Its antigen is unidentified.

Measured with immunoSEQ multiplex PCR; TCRdb has only the in-frame clones, and not every one. The sample has about 97,000 clones; nearly 90% are singletons. The rearrangement links TRBV5-4 to TRBJ1-1, with 10 bases identical to TRBD1. The TCR was taken from an adult in good health. The specimen comprised peripheral blood, sampled on day 0 of AZD1222 vaccination. The CDR3 protein is CASSNRDRGWMNTEAFF. The CDR3, as DNA: TGTGCCAGCAGCAACCGGGACAGGGGTTGGATGAACACTGAAGCTTTCTTT.